This T cell receptor beta chain derives from a study of T cell responses to AZD1222 COVID-19 vaccine. The study, taken as a whole, reports: Close to half of spike-specific TCRs reportedly recognize unmutated variant regions. Sampling that yielded the repertoires occurred only after the peak T cell response.

With regard to this clone: What it binds is not known.

Some clones are missing from TCRdb's copy, which holds only in-frame ones; the method was immunoSEQ multiplex PCR. This sample carries approximately 100,000 clones, approximately 90% of them seen once, and the ten largest clones take approximately 12%. Sequenced here: peripheral blood, sampled on day 0 of AZD1222 vaccination. The TCR originated in an adult in good health.

The CDR3: CSARQLWGYTF. The CDR3, as DNA: TGCAGCGCCCGTCAGTTGTGGGGCTACACCTTC. This chain joins TRBV29-1 and TRBJ1-2; D call uncertain. The germline CDR1 and CDR2 sequences are SQVTM and ANQGSEA. V was shortened by 7 bases and J by 8 bases, with 14 bases between the two germline ends. The CDR3 totals 11 residues.